The clone carrying this T cell receptor beta chain was observed a single time. The data stem from a study of CD8 T cells in Susac syndrome. Study at large: When blood was drawn, the patients with Susac syndrome were therapy-naive, on corticosteroids, or on intravenous immunoglobulin alone.

Random hexamers were used to reverse transcribe the RNA input (about 0.45 to 1 ug). Using its own MiXCR run on the immunoSEQ multiplex PCR reads, TCRdb lists one record per CDR3 protein. The table includes roughly 190,000 distinct CDR3 sequences, 90% to 96% detected once. Trimming removed 2 bases from V and 2 bases from J, with 7 bases in between. Germline CDR1 reads GTSNPN; CDR2 reads SVGIG (reference sequence). The CDR3 sequence is 12 residues long. Sequencing targeted TCR beta in blood CD8+ and CD4+ T cells. The sample taken for sequencing was CD4+ T cells from PBMCs. The source of this sequence is a human donor with Susac syndrome. The chain combines TRBV30 with TRBJ2-7; D not certain. The CDR3 sequence: CAWSSNAYEQYF. As DNA, the CDR3 is TGTGCCTGGAGTTCGAATGCCTACGAGCAGTACTTC. The whole variable domain, filled in from reference TRBV30 and TRBJ2-7, reads SQTIHQWPATLVQPVGSPLSLECTVEGTSNPNLYWYRQAAGRGLQLLFYSVGIGQISSEVPQNLSASRPQDRQFILSSKKLLLSDSGFYLCAWSSNAYEQYFGPGTRLTVT.